Presented here are 2 T cell receptor beta chains from one specimen sequenced in a study of cytomegalovirus exposure and HLA in healthy donors. 13 Jbeta primers and 60 Vbeta primers were used for the PCR. TCRdb's copy holds only in-frame clones and misses some; the assay was immunoSEQ multiplex PCR. The sample records about 99,000 clones, less than 85% being singletons. The sequenced material came from PBMCs. These receptors were collected from a woman aged 18-30 years in good health and CMV-seropositive.

The chain employs TRBV4-2 and TRBJ2-7; D is unresolved. This CDR3 region has 15 residues. CDR1 is LGHNA, CDR2 YNFKEQ, per germline. The V end was cut by 1 base, the J end by 0 bases, with 10 bases between. The CDR3 sequence: CASSQVAVYSYEQYF. As DNA, the CDR3 is TGTGCCAGCAGCCAAGTGGCGGTTTACTCCTACGAGCAGTACTTC.

The V call is TRBV5-1, the J call TRBJ2-7; possible D gene TRBD2, 6 bases. The CDR3 has 14 residues. Germline V lookup: CDR1 SGHRS, CDR2 YFSETQ. V was trimmed by 0 bases and J by 0 bases, leaving 7 bases between them. CDR3 coding DNA: TGCGCCAGCAGCTTGGAGGACTACTCCTACGAGCAGTACTTC. This translates into CASSLEDYSYEQYF. The full variable domain, in which reference TRBV5-1 and TRBJ2-7 provide the parts outside the CDR3, is KAGVTQTPRYLIKTRGQQVTLSCSPISGHRSVSWYQQTPGQGLQFLFEYFSETQRNKGNFPGRFSGRQFSNSRSEMNVSTLELGDSALYLCASSLEDYSYEQYFGPGTRLTVT.